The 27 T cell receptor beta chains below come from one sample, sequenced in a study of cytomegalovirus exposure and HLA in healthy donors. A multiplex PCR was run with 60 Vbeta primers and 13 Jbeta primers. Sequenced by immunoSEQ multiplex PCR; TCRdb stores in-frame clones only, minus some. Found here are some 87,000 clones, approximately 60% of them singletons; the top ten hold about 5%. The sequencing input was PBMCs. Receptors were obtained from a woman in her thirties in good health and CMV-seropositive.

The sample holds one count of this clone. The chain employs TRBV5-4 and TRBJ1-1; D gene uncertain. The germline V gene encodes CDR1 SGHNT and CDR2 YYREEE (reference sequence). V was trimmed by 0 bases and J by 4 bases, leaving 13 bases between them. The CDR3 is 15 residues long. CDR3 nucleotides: TGTGCCAGCAGCTTGGGGGGAGGAGCTACCACTGAAGCTTTCTTT. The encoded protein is CASSLGGGATTEAFF.

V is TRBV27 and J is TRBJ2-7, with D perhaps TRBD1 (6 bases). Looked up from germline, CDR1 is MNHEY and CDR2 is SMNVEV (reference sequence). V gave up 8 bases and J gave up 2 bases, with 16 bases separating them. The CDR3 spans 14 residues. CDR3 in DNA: TGTGCCAGCGTAAAACAGGGTTTTCCCTACGAGCAGTACTTC. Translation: CASVKQGFPYEQYF.

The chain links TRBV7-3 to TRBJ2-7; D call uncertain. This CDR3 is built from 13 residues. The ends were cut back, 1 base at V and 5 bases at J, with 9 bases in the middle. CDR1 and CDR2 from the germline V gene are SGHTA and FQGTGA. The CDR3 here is CASSLSQRNEQYF. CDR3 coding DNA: TGTGCCAGCAGCTTAAGTCAGCGCAACGAGCAGTACTTC.

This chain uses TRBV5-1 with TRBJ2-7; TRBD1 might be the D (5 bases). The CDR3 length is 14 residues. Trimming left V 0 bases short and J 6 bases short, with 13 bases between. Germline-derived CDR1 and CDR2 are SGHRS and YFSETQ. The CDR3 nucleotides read TGCGCCAGCAGCTTGGAAGCAGGGTCGGGCGAGCAGTACTTC. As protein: CASSLEAGSGEQYF.

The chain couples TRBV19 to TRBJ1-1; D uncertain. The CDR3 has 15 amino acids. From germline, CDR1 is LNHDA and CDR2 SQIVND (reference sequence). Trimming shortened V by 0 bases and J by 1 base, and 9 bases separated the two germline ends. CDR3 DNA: TGTGCCAGTAGTATAGACCACAACCGGAACACTGAAGCTTTCTTT. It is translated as CASSIDHNRNTEAFF.

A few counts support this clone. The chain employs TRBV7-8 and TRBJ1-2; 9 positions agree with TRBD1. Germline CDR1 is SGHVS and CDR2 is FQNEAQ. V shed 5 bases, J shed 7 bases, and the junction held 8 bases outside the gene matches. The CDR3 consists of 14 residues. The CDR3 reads CASSTSDRGGGYTF. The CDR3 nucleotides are TGTGCCAGCAGCACTTCGGACAGGGGAGGTGGCTACACCTTC.

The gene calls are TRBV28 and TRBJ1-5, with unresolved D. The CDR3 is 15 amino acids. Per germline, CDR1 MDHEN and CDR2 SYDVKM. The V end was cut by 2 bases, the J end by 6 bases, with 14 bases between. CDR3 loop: CASSLESGRGQPQHF. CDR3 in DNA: TGTGCCAGCAGTTTAGAATCGGGGAGAGGTCAGCCCCAGCATTTT.

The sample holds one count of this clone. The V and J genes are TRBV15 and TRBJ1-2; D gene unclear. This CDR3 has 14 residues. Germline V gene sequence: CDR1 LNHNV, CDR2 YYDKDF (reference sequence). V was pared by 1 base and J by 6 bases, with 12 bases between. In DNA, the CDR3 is TGTGCCACCAGCAGAGTACCGGGGTCGGATGGCTACACCTTC. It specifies CATSRVPGSDGYTF.

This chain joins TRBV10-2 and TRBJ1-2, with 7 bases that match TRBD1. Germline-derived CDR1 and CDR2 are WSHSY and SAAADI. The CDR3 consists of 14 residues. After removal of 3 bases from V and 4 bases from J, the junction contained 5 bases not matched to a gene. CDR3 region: CASSDPGQFYGYTF. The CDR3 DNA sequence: TGCGCCAGCAGTGATCCGGGACAGTTCTATGGCTACACCTTC.

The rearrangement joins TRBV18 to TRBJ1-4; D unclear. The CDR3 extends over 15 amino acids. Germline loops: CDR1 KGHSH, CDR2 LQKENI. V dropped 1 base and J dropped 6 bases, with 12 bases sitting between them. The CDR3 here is CASSPQSLQDEKLFF. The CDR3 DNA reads TGTGCCAGCTCACCACAAAGTTTGCAGGATGAAAAACTGTTTTTT. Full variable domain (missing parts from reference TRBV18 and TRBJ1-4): NAGVMQNPRHLVRRRGQEARLRCSPMKGHSHVYWYRQLPEEGLKFMVYLQKENIIDESGMPKERFSAEFPKEGPSILRIQQVVRGDSAAYFCASSPQSLQDEKLFFGSGTQLSVL.

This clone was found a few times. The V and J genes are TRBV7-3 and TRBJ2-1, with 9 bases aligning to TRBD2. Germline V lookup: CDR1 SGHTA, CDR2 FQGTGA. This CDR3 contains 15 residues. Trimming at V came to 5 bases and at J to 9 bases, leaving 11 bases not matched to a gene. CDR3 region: CASSTKGGGASEQFF. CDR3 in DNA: TGTGCCAGCAGCACCAAGGGCGGGGGGGCTAGTGAGCAGTTCTTC. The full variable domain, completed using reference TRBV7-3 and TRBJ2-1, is GAGVSQTPSNKVTEKGKYVELRCDPISGHTALYWYRQSLGQGPEFLIYFQGTGAADDSGLPNDRFFAVRPEGSVSTLKIQRTERGDSAVYLCASSTKGGGASEQFFGPGTRLTVL.

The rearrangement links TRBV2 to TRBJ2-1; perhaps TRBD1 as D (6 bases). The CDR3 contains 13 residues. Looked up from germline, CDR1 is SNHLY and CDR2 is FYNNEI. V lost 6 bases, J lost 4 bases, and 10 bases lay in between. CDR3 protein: CASSRDIYNEQFF. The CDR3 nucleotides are TGTGCCAGCAGCCGGGACATATACAATGAGCAGTTCTTC.

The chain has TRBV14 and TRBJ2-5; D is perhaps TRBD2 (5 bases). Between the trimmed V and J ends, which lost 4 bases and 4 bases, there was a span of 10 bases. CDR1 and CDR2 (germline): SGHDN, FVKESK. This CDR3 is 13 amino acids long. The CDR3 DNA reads TGTGCCAGCAGCCCCGGACTCGCAGAGACCCAGTACTTC. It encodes CASSPGLAETQYF.

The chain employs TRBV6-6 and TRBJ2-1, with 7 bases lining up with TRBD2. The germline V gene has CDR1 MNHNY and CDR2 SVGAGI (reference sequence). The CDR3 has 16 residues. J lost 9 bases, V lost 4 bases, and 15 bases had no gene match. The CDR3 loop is CASSSSQGAGRGEQFF. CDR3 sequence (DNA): TGTGCCAGCAGTTCCTCCCAGGGAGCGGGGCGGGGTGAGCAGTTCTTC.

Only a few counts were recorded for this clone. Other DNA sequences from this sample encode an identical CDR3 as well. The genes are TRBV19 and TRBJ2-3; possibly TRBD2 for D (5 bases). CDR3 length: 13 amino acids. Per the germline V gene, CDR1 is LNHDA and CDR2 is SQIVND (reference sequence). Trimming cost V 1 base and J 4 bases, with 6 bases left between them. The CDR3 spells CASSIGGPDTQYF. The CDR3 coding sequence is TGTGCCAGTAGTATAGGCGGGCCAGATACGCAGTATTTT. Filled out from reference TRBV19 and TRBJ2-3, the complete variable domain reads DGGITQSPKYLFRKEGQNVTLSCEQNLNHDAMYWYRQDPGQGLRLIYYSQIVNDFQKGDIAEGYSVSREKKESFPLTVTSAQKNPTAFYLCASSIGGPDTQYFGPGTRLTVL.

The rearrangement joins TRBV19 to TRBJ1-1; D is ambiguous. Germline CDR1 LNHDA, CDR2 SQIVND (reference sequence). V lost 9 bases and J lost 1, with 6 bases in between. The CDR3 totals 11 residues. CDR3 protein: CASRKNTEAFF. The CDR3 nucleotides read TGTGCCAGCAGAAAGAACACTGAAGCTTTCTTT.

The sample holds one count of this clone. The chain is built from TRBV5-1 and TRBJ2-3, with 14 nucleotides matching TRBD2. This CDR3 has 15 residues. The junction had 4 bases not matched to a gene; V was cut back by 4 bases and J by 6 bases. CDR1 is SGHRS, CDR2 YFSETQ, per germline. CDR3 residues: CASSTRTSGGDTQYF. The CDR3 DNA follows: TGCGCCAGCAGCACCAGGACTAGCGGGGGGGATACGCAGTATTTT.

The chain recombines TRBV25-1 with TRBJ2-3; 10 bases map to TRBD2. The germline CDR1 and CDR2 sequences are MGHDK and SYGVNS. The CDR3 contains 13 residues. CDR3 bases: TGTGGGAGCGGGGGGGCTAGCACAGATACGCAGTATTTT. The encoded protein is CGSGGASTDTQYF.

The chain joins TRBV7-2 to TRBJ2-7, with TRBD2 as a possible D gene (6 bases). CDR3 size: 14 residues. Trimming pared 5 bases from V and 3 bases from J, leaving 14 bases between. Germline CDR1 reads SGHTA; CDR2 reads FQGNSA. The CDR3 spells CASSTHYGGYEQYF. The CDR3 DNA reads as TGTGCCAGCAGCACCCACTACGGGGGCTACGAGCAGTACTTC.

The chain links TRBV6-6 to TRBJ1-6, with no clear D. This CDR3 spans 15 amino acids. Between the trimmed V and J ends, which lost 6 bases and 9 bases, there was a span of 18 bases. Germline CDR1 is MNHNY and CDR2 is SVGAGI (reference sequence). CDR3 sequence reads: CASSPLEESGSPLHF. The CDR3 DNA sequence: TGTGCCAGCAGCCCTCTAGAGGAAAGCGGTTCACCCCTCCACTTT.

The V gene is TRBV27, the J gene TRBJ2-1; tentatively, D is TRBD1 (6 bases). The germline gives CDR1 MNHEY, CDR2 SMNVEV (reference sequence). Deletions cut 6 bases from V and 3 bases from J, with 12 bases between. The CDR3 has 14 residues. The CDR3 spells CASSSPDSYNEQFF. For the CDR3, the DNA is TGTGCCAGCAGCTCCCCGGACAGCTACAATGAGCAGTTCTTC.

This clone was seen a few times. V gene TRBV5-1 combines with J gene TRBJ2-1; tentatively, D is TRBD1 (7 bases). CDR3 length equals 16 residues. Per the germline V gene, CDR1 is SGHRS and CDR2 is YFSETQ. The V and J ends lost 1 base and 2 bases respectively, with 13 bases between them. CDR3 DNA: TGCGCCAGCAGCTTGATCGCAGGGGGGCCCTACAATGAGCAGTTCTTC. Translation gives CASSLIAGGPYNEQFF.

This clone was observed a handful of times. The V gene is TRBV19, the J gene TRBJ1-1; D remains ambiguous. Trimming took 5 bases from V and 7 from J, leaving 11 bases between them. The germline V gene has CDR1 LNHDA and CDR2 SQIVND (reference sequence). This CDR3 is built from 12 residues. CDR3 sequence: CASSVPRGEAFF. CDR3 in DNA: TGTGCCAGTAGTGTTCCTCGGGGTGAAGCTTTCTTT.

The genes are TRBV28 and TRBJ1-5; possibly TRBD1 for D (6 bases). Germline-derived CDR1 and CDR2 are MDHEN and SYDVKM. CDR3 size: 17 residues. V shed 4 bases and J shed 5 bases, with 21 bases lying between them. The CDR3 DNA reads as TGTGCCAGCAGTTCCCCCACAGGGAGAGTCCAGGATCAGCCCCAGCATTTT. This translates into CASSSPTGRVQDQPQHF.

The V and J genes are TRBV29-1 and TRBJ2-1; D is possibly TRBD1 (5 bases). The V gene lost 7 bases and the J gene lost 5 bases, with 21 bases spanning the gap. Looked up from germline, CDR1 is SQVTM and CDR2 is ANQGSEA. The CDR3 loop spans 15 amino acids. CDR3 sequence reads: CSGRLQAANNNEQFF. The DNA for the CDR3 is TGCAGCGGCCGCCTACAGGCCGCAAATAACAATGAGCAGTTCTTC.

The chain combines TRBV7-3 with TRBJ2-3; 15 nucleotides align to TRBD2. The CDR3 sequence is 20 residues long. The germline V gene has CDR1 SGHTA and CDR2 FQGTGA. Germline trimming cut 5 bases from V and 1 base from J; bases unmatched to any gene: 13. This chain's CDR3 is CASSPGLAGGADPRTDTQYF. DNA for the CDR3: TGTGCCAGCAGCCCCGGACTAGCGGGGGGGGCCGATCCCCGCACAGATACGCAGTATTTT.

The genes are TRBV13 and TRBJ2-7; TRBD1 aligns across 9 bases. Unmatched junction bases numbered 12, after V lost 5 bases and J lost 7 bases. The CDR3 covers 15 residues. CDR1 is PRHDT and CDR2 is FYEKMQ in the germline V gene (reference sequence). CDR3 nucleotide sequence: TGTGCCAGCAGCCCCCGACAGGGGGTGGCCTGGGAGCAGTACTTC. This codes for CASSPRQGVAWEQYF. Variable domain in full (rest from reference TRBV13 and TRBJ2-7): AAGVIQSPRHLIKEKRETATLKCYPIPRHDTVYWYQQGPGQDPQFLISFYEKMQSDKGSIPDRFSAQQFSDYHSELNMSSLELGDSALYFCASSPRQGVAWEQYFGPGTRLTVT.